This T cell receptor beta chain was profiled in a study of cytomegalovirus exposure and HLA in healthy donors. Points on this clone: Its antigen is not known.

The CDR3 consists of 14 residues. Looked up from germline, CDR1 is LNHDA and CDR2 is SQIVND (reference sequence). The J segment lost 8 bases and the V segment lost 7 bases, leaving 9 bases of the junction unmatched. Study results and limitations: The study flagged 150 to 200 TCR beta chains as cytomegalovirus-associated. Based on reports, TCR beta sequences accurately predicted HLA-A and HLA-B alleles for most subjects.

The PCR was carried out with 60 Vbeta primers and 13 Jbeta primers. Sequencing was performed with immunoSEQ multiplex PCR; in TCRdb, only in-frame clones are kept and a portion is missing. This sample's clone table lists tens of thousands of clones. The sample comprised PBMCs. This chain uses TRBV19 with TRBJ2-1; TRBD2 agrees at 9 bases. The clonotype was recovered from a man over 45 in good health and CMV-seronegative. The CDR3: CASTPGTSIDEQFF. The CDR3 DNA follows: TGTGCCAGTACCCCCGGGACTAGCATCGATGAGCAGTTCTTC.